The 5 T cell receptor beta chains in this list originate from one sample, sequenced in a study of tumor-infiltrating lymphocytes in primary liver carcinoma. Scientists recovered RNA and DNA together from around 20-30 mg of unsorted bulk tissue. With a constant-region primer, TCR beta cDNA was made from roughly 500 ng of total RNA. For TCR beta, libraries were produced by three nested multiplex PCR rounds using slightly modified ARM-PCR. Forward primers for TRBV1-TRBV30 and a C-beta reverse primer served the first two PCR rounds, at roughly 10 cycles each. TCRdb reprocessed the multiplex PCR reads with MiXCR, giving one entry per CDR3 protein. The sample yields some 110,000 distinct CDR3 sequences, 50% to 80% seen once. Sequencing was carried out using liver tumor tissue from sampling region 3. Subset noted: tumor region T3, left-lateral pole. These receptors all come from a woman in her sixties or seventies with primary liver carcinoma and hepatitis B virus infection.

As for this clonotype: A single base separates this from a much larger clone, so it may be a read error. The chain is built from TRBV7-8 and TRBJ1-4; tentatively, D is TRBD1 (5 bases). Germline V gene sequence: CDR1 SGHVS, CDR2 FQNEAQ. V was shortened by 5 bases and J by 4 bases, with 17 bases between the two germline ends. The CDR3 is 16 residues long. In nucleotides, the CDR3 is TGTGCCAGCAGCCCCGCGCAGGGAAGGGTTAATGAAAAACTGTTTTTT. This gives the protein CASSPAQGRVNEKLFF. Drawing the rest from reference TRBV7-8 and TRBJ1-4, the complete variable domain is GAGVSQSPRYKVAKRGQDVALRCDPISGHVSLFWYQQALGQGPEFLTYFQNEAQLDKSGLPSDRFFAERPEGSVSTLKIQRTQQEDSAVYLCASSPAQGRVNEKLFFGSGTQLSVL.

This clonotype was detected only a few times. A much more abundant neighbour one base away suggests this may be a read error. J is TRBJ2-6 and V is TRBV6-1, with TRBD1 as a possible D gene (5 bases). Between the trimmed V and J ends, which lost 3 bases and 4 bases, there was a span of 7 bases. This CDR3 has 14 amino acids. CDR1 is MNHNS and CDR2 is SASEGT in the germline V gene. The DNA of the CDR3 is TGTGCCAGCAGTGACAGACAGGGGGCCAACGTCCTGACTTTC. Protein product: CASSDRQGANVLTF.

The rearrangement joins TRBV6-6 to TRBJ2-7; D may be TRBD1 (7 bases). CDR3 length equals 13 residues. V lost 2 bases to trimming and J lost 8 bases, with 13 bases between them. CDR1 MNHNY and CDR2 SVGAGI come from the germline V gene (reference sequence). The CDR3 loop reads CASSYTEGAKQYF. The CDR3, as DNA: TGTGCCAGCAGTTACACGGAGGGGGCCAAGCAGTACTTC.

Only one count was recorded for this clonotype. The chain joins TRBV29-1 to TRBJ2-7, with D perhaps matching TRBD2 (5 bases). The CDR3 runs 13 residues. V was pared by 6 bases and J by 5 bases, with 17 bases between. Germline values: CDR1 SQVTM, CDR2 ANQGSEA. The CDR3 protein is CSVTRSSVNEQYF. The CDR3 bases are TGCAGCGTGACGAGGAGTAGCGTCAACGAGCAGTACTTC.

About this clonotype: The germline gene is not matched at one end of the junction; a read error may be the cause. This chain's CDR3 is CASAPPGATHGQYF. The DNA of the CDR3 is TGTGCCAGCGCCCCCCCAGGGGCGACCCACGGGCAGTATTTC. This chain joins TRBV2 and TRBJ2-7; perhaps TRBD1 as D (6 bases). The CDR3 is 14 residues long. Germline V gene lookup returns CDR1 SNHLY and CDR2 FYNNEI.